This T cell receptor beta chain was documented in a study of T-cell memory formation after mild COVID-19 (dated by TCRdb to the early 2020s). With respect to the entire study: Most TCR sequence clusters were specific to one of the two donors. The cohort comprised two young, previously healthy adult volunteers, one female and one male. In two donors, T-cell clones that expanded and contracted after mild COVID-19 were followed by sequencing TCRalpha and TCRbeta repertoires longitudinally.

Sequences SGHRS (CDR1) and YFSETQ (CDR2) are obtained from the germline V gene. The CDR3 starts with the cysteine, ends with the phenylalanine, and has 14 residues. The kept DNA is CDR3 alone, 42 bases in frame from the first base. Compared with germline, V lacks 4 bases and J lacks 5 bases; bases without a gene match: 5. Broader findings and caveats from the paper: SARS-CoV-2 specificity of the second-wave clones peaking on day 37 was not confirmed. Contracting CD4+ clones appeared mostly in the CM and EM memory subsets, whereas CD8+ clones were enriched in EMRA. Some responding clones were detected in pre-infection memory, which suggested that pre-existing cross-reactive memory T cells had joined the SARS-CoV-2 response. The study covered only a couple of mild cases, and larger cohorts including severe cases with pre-infection samples were considered necessary. From day 15 to 85, contracting clones showed balanced CD4/CD8 phenotypes, whereas a second wave of clones that expanded from day 15 to 37 leaned towards CD4+.

Notes on this clonotype: What this receptor recognizes is not known. Per-base qualities were not stored, and no clone one base away is much larger.

Sequencing was performed on an Illumina NovaSeq 6000. Using 5'RACE with constant-segment primers, TCRalpha and TCRbeta cDNA libraries were constructed, with sample barcodes and unique molecular identifiers added in the process. Trizol reagent was used to extract RNA from every sample. Library amplification was performed in two PCR steps, and a second sample barcode and Illumina TruSeq adapters were introduced in the second step. Sequencing of the libraries was done on an Illumina NovaSeq, producing 2 x 150 bp paired-end reads. The authors' pipeline ran thus. Demultiplexing of reads and collapsing into UMI-guided consensus sequences were performed with migec v1.2.7. With mixcr v2.1.11, UMI consensuses were aligned to TRA and TRB V and J templates and assembled into clonotypes. A clonotype was counted as expanded or contracted only if both edgeR and NoisET called the change significant, with noise models trained on biological replicates. For edgeR calls, the thresholds were a false discovery rate-adjusted p below 0.01 and a log2 fold-change of 1. As an exploratory analysis of dynamics, max-normalized trajectories of the 1000 most abundant clonotypes were examined with PCA combined with hierarchical clustering. Separately sequenced CD4+ and CD8+ repertoires were used to assign the CD4 or CD8 phenotype of responding clones. TCRdb trimmed the raw reads at Q25, called clones with MiXCR and kept productive beta chains. Records with the same CDR3 protein are collapsed into one entry carrying the most frequent genes and DNA. These V and J calls are TCRdb output, not the study's own analysis. In all, the sample holds about 610,000 distinct CDR3 sequences, and 15% to 20% of those were seen once. Jointly, the top ten make up about 8.1% of the sample.

Ficoll-Paque density gradient centrifugation was used to isolate PBMCs. The sample taken for sequencing was PBMCs or a T cell subset sorted from them (not recorded which). The chain is encoded by TRBV5-1 joined to TRBJ2-2, with TRBD1 identical over 7 junction bases. The clonotype originates from an adult woman who had mild COVID-19 (a few samples of this study predate the infection). The sample titles of this study are shuffled in the database, so cell type and time point are left out; the donor was told from shared clones. The bases are TGCGCCAGCAGCGACAGGGTCCAGACCGGGGAGCTGTTTTTT. This translates into CASSDRVQTGELFF. This CDR3, with the reference TRBV5-1 and TRBJ2-2 proteins standing in past its ends, gives the full variable domain KAGVTQTPRYLIKTRGQQVTLSCSPISGHRSVSWYQQTPGQGLQFLFEYFSETQRNKGNFPGRFSGRQFSNSRSEMNVSTLELGDSALYLCASSDRVQTGELFFGEGSRLTVL.